This T cell receptor (beta chain) was sequenced for a study of T cell clones after liver transplantation. Overall study context: Samples came from ITN030ST, which attempted immunosuppression withdrawal within 2 years of liver transplantation. Blood was drawn pre-transplant, before withdrawal, and after full or failed withdrawal. Points from the study as a whole: Post-transplant time points were not standardized, so conclusions are preliminary.

Profiling relied on immunoSEQ multiplex PCR, and the TCRdb table lists in-frame clones only, not all of them. The repertoire holds tens of thousands of clones, with over 80% as singletons. Thawed unstimulated PBMCs were FACS-sorted by CD3, CD4 and CD8 into two populations. Concerning this clone: Its antigen remains unidentified.

The sample here was CD4+ T cells from blood, taken just over 45 months after liver transplant. The sequence was obtained from a human patient who received a liver transplant. Part of the T cells may come from the graft donor.

The CDR3 protein is CASSSGTGKRTQYF. CDR3 bases: TGTGCCAGCAGCTCCGGGACAGGGAAGAGGACCCAGTACTTC. This chain joins TRBV11-2 and TRBJ2-5; TRBD1 matches at 9 bases. V shed 4 bases, J shed 7 bases, and the junction held 7 bases outside the gene matches. Germline loops: CDR1 SGHAT, CDR2 FQNNGV. CDR3 length: 14 amino acids.